These 17 T cell receptor beta chains came from one sample sequenced in a study. TCRdb passed the RT-PCR reads through MiXCR, listing each CDR3 protein once. Of hundreds of thousands of distinct CDR3 sequences listed, 14% are singletons. What was sequenced was memory CD4+ T cells from blood. Source of these receptors: a female donor in good health, serving as a healthy control.

This clonotype was found many times. This chain uses TRBV20-1 with TRBJ2-3, with 8 bases aligning to TRBD2. The V gene's germline CDR1 is DFQATT and CDR2 SNEGSKA (reference sequence). This CDR3 region has 15 residues. V shed 3 bases, J shed 1 base, and the junction held 6 bases outside the gene matches. The CDR3 sequence: CSASGRAVGTDTQYF. The CDR3 region has the DNA TGCAGTGCTAGCGGGAGGGCCGTGGGCACAGATACGCAGTATTTT.

This clonotype was detected a few times. The J gene is TRBJ2-3, the V gene TRBV5-1; 10 bases match TRBD2. Germline CDR1 is SGHRS and CDR2 is YFSETQ. The CDR3 length is 15 residues. After removal of 4 bases from V and 2 bases from J, the junction contained 4 bases not matched to a gene. The CDR3 DNA is TGCGCCAGCAGCCGAAGCGGGGGGGTCACAGATACGCAGTATTTT. Translated, it gives CASSRSGGVTDTQYF.

Ten or more counts support this clonotype. The chain joins TRBV20-1 to TRBJ1-2; D not certain. V lost 3 bases, J lost 3 bases, and 8 bases lay in between. The CDR3 runs 12 residues. CDR1 is DFQATT, CDR2 SNEGSKA, per germline (reference sequence). The CDR3 spells CSASRLDYGYTF. CDR3 nucleotide sequence: TGCAGTGCTAGTAGGTTAGACTATGGCTACACCTTC.

This chain links TRBV20-1 with TRBJ2-7; D gene ambiguous. CDR1 and CDR2 (germline): DFQATT, SNEGSKA (reference sequence). The ends were cut back, 5 bases at V and 5 bases at J, with 16 bases in the middle. This CDR3 has 13 amino acids. The CDR3 spells CSAGMTIGDEQYF. CDR3 nucleotide sequence: TGCAGTGCTGGGATGACAATAGGAGACGAGCAGTACTTC.

A few counts support this clonotype. The V and J genes are TRBV27 and TRBJ2-7; possible D gene TRBD2, 5 bases. Germline CDR1 reads MNHEY; CDR2 reads SMNVEV (reference sequence). The CDR3 spans 11 residues. Trimming removed 6 bases at V and 6 bases at J, with 9 bases between. The CDR3 DNA follows: TGTGCCAGCAGGAGCGGAGGCGAGCAGTACTTC. This encodes CASRSGGEQYF.

This chain joins TRBV6-2 or TRBV6-3 and TRBJ2-3; 14 bases align to TRBD2. The CDR3 sequence is 15 residues long. V was clipped by 7 bases and J by 7 bases; unmatched bases: 7. Germline CDR1 and CDR2: MNHEY and SVGEGT. CDR3: CASTSGTSGRYTQYF. CDR3 nucleotide sequence: TGTGCCAGCACCAGCGGGACTAGCGGGAGATATACGCAGTATTTT.

CDR3 nucleotide sequence: TGTGCCAGCAGCCGGATAACATACTCCTACGAGCAGTACTTC. It is translated as CASSRITYSYEQYF. J is TRBJ2-7 and V is TRBV7-9; D remains unclear. The CDR3 has 14 residues. The germline V gene encodes CDR1 SEHNR and CDR2 FQNEAQ (reference sequence). V was clipped by 5 bases and J by 0 bases, with 11 bases between them.

This clonotype was recorded many times. J is TRBJ2-7 and V is TRBV12-3 or TRBV12-4; 10 bases map to TRBD1. This CDR3 comprises 15 residues. V was clipped by 3 bases and J by 3 bases; unmatched bases: 5. CDR3 sequence: CASSFGTGVSYEQYF. In nucleotides, the CDR3 is TGTGCCAGCAGTTTTGGGACAGGGGTAAGCTACGAGCAGTACTTC.

This clonotype occurred a few times. This chain uses TRBV2 with TRBJ1-6; D is uncertain. This CDR3 is 17 amino acids long. CDR1 and CDR2 (germline): SNHLY, FYNNEI. V was clipped by 6 bases and J by 4 bases, with 19 bases between them. The CDR3 coding sequence is TGTGCCAGCAGACCGACCAAAAGCCGAGGATATAATTCACCCCTCCACTTT. This encodes CASRPTKSRGYNSPLHF. The full variable domain, with the rest looked up from reference TRBV2 and TRBJ1-6, is EPEVTQTPSHQVTQMGQEVILRCVPISNHLYFYWYRQILGQKVEFLVSFYNNEISEKSEIFDDQFSVERPDGSNFTLKIRSTKLEDSAMYFCASRPTKSRGYNSPLHFGNGTRLTVT.

This clonotype has a handful of counts. This sequence joins TRBV5-1 and TRBJ2-3, with 7 nucleotides matching TRBD1. This CDR3 has 15 residues. Germline V CDR1 and CDR2: SGHRS, YFSETQ. After removal of 5 bases from V and 2 bases from J, the junction contained 8 bases not matched to a gene. In nucleotides, the CDR3 is TGCGCCAGCAGGGAACAGGGGTTGGCCACAGATACGCAGTATTTT. Translated, it gives CASREQGLATDTQYF.

The chain uses TRBV24-1 and TRBJ2-5; tentative D call: TRBD1 (5 bases). Germline-derived CDR1 and CDR2 are KGHDR and SFDVKD. This CDR3 is built from 11 residues. The V end was cut by 7 bases, the J end by 7 bases, with 9 bases between. CDR3 sequence (DNA): TGTGCCACCAGGGAGACAGTGACCCAGTACTTC. Translation gives CATRETVTQYF.

This chain connects TRBV12-3 or TRBV12-4 to TRBJ2-2; D gene ambiguous. The CDR3 is 12 residues long. Trimming removed 8 bases at V and 6 bases at J, with 10 bases between. The CDR3 DNA reads as TGTGCCAGCTGTAAGGGTGCCGGGGAGCTGTTTTTT. Translation gives CASCKGAGELFF.

This clonotype was detected a few times. This chain uses TRBV7-2 with TRBJ2-5; maybe TRBD2 (5 bases). V gave up 2 bases and J gave up 5 bases, with 15 bases separating them. The CDR3 extends over 15 amino acids. Germline lookup yields CDR1 SGHTA and CDR2 FQGNSA. The CDR3, as DNA: TGTGCCAGCAGCTTACTTGGCATCGAGGGCGAGACCCAGTACTTC. It yields the protein CASSLLGIEGETQYF.

The CDR3 spells CASSPRDAYEQYF. CDR3 sequence (DNA): TGTGCCAGCAGCCCCCGGGACGCGTACGAGCAGTACTTC. V gene TRBV7-2 combines with J gene TRBJ2-7; tentatively, D is TRBD1 or TRBD2 (5 bases each). Per the germline V gene, CDR1 is SGHTA and CDR2 is FQGNSA. Deletions cut 5 bases from V and 4 bases from J, with 12 bases between. The CDR3 runs 13 residues.

The V and J genes are TRBV27 and TRBJ1-1; possible D gene TRBD1, 6 bases. This CDR3 is 15 amino acids long. The ends were cut back, 3 bases at V and 3 bases at J, with 14 bases in the middle. Germline CDR1 and CDR2: MNHEY and SMNVEV (reference sequence). The CDR3 DNA follows: TGTGCCAGCAGTTTCATGGGGAAGGGGGACACTGAAGCTTTCTTT. This translates into CASSFMGKGDTEAFF.

The chain recombines TRBV10-3 with TRBJ2-3, with 7 bases fitting TRBD2. Germline values: CDR1 ENHRY, CDR2 SYGVKD. This CDR3 has 15 amino acids. J gave up 4 bases and V 7 bases, and 11 bases lay outside the gene matches. CDR3 region: CAITASGMGADTQYF. The CDR3, as DNA: TGTGCCATCACTGCAAGCGGGATGGGCGCAGATACGCAGTATTTT.

This sequence joins TRBV6-5 and TRBJ1-5; the match to TRBD1 covers 12 bases. The V and J ends lost 6 bases and 5 bases, in that order; junction bases with no gene match: 11. Germline-derived CDR1 and CDR2 are MNHEY and SVGAGI. The CDR3 consists of 17 residues. CDR3 in amino acids: CASRDRDRGRLDQPQHF. The CDR3 region has the DNA TGTGCCAGCAGAGATAGGGACAGGGGGCGCTTGGATCAGCCCCAGCATTTT.